Sequencing of this T cell receptor (beta chain) was carried out in a study of blood T cell repertoires in COVID-19. Study overall: The origin of the acute and convalescent COVID-19 samples was the United States, Italy and Spain.

Seattle's cohort entered during active infection and was followed longitudinally. As originally analysed: Reference gene primer amplification in the assay estimated nucleated cell counts. The table came from immunoSEQ multiplex PCR; TCRdb's copy has only in-frame clones and leaves some out. V and J calls and clone size follow that table, whereas D and trimming were derived from the DNA. The sample lists about 410,000 clones; approximately 90% were seen once. Germline values: CDR1 GTSNPN, CDR2 SVGIG (reference sequence). The CDR3 has 13 residues. Between the trimmed V and J ends, which lost 0 bases and 6 bases, there was a span of 11 bases.

V and J are TRBV30 and TRBJ1-1, with a weak D call TRBD1 (5 bases). This clonotype originated in a woman aged 40 to 49 with COVID-19, enrolled during active disease. Sequencing was carried out using peripheral blood. CDR3 sequence: CAWSVRGISEAFF. As DNA, the CDR3 is TGTGCCTGGAGTGTACGGGGGATCTCTGAAGCTTTCTTT.